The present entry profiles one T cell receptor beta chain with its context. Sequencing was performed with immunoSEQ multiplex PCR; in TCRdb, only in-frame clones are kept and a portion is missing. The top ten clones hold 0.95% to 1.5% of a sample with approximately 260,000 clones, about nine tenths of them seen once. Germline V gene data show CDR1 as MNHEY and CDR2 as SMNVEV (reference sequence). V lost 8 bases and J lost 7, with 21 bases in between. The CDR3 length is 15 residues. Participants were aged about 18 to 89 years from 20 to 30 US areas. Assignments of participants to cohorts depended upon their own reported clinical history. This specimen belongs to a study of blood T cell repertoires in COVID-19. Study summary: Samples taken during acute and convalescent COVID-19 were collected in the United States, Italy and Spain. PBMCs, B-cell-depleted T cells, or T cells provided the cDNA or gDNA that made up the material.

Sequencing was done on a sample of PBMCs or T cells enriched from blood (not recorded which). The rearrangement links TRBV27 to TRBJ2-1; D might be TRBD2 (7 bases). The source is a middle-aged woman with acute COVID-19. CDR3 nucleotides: TGTGCCAGCCGCTGGGGGGGCGGGAGCGGGAATGAGCAGTTCTTC. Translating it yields CASRWGGGSGNEQFF.